A single T cell receptor (beta chain) is shown here with its context. The CDR3 is 15 residues long. The trim removed 6 bases at V and 2 bases at J, leaving 5 bases unmatched. The germline V gene has CDR1 MNHEY and CDR2 SVGAGI. This entry comes from a study of blood T cell repertoires in COVID-19. At the level of the study: The United States, Italy and Spain provided the acute and convalescent COVID-19 samples. Sample material is recorded as cDNA or gDNA derived from T cells, B-cell-depleted T cells, or PBMCs.

Seattle participants joined during active infection and were tracked over time. Original data processing: The assay estimated nucleated cells by amplifying reference gene primers. The assay was immunoSEQ multiplex PCR, and TCRdb's table has in-frame clones only and misses some. From that table come the V and J calls and clone size; the DNA was used to work out D and trimming. The sample includes 200,000 to 250,000 clones, under 90% of them seen just once. Sequencing was performed on peripheral blood. The chain recombines TRBV6-5 with TRBJ2-5, with TRBD1 identical over 11 bases. This clonotype originated in a woman aged 80 or older with COVID-19, enrolled during active disease. CDR3 nucleotide sequence: TGTGCCAGCAGCTACCGGGACAGGGGGCAAGAGACCCAGTACTTC. This sequence encodes CASSYRDRGQETQYF.